Described below is a single T cell receptor beta chain sequence and its context. The data were taken from a study of Ad26.COV2.S vaccination and SARS-CoV-2 variants. The V gene's germline CDR1 is SGHDN and CDR2 FVKESK. The V end was cut by 4 bases, the J end by 3 bases, with 13 bases between. The CDR3 contains 14 residues. The treatment was: approximately 18 received Ad26.COV2.S at low or high dose, single or two shots; roughly five received placebo; per-sample allocation not given. Sampling was performed 63 days after the first vaccine or placebo injection. An Ad26 vector expressing Wuhan-strain SARS-CoV-2 spike served as the vaccine. Method: immunoSEQ multiplex PCR; TCRdb's copy keeps in-frame clones and lacks some. Among some 290,000 clones, about 86% were seen once, and the ten largest hold under 2%.

V usage is TRBV14 and J usage is TRBJ2-7; D may be TRBD2 (7 bases). This clonotype originated in a person aged 18-60 years who received the Ad26.COV2.S COVID-19 vaccine or a placebo. Specimen: peripheral blood, collected in a trial of Ad26.COV2.S vaccine versus placebo. The CDR3 DNA follows: TGTGCCAGCAGCCGGGGGGGCTCGATCTACGAGCAGTACTTC. Protein: CASSRGGSIYEQYF.